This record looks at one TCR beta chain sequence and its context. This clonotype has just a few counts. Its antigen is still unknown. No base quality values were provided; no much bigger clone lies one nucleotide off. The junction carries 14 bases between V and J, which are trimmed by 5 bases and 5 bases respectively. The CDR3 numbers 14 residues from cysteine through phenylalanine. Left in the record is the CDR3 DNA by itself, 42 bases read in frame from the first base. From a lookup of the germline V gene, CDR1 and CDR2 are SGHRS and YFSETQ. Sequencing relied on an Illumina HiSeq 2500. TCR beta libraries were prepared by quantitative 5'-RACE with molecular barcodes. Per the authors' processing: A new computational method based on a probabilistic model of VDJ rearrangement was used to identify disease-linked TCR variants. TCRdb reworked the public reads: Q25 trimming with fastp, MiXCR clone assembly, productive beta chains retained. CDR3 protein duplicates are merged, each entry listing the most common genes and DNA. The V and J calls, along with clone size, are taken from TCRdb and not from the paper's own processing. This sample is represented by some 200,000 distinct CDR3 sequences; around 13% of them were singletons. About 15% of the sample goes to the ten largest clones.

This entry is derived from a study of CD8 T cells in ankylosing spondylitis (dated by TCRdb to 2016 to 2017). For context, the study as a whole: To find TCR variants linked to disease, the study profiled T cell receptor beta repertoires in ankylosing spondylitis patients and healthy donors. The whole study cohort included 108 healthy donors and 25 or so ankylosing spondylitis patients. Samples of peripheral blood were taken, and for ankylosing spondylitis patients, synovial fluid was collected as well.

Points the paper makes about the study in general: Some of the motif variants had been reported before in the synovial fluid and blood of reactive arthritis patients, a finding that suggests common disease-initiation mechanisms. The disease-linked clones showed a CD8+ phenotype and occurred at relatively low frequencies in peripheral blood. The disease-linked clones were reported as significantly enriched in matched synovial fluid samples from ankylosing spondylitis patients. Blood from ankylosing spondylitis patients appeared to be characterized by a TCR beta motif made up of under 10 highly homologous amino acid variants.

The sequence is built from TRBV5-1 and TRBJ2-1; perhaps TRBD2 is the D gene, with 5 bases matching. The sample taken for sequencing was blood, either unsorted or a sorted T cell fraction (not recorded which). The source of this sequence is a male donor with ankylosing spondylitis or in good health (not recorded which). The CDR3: CASSPREGDNEQFF. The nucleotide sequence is TGCGCCAGCAGTCCCCGAGAGGGAGACAATGAGCAGTTCTTC.